The T cell receptor beta chain described here comes from a study of blood T cells in healthy people across ages (dated by TCRdb to between 2015 and 2017). For context, the study as a whole: In model experiments, roughly one uniquely barcoded TCR beta cDNA molecule per two T cells was captured by template switching. Donors of different ages were randomly distributed across sequencing lanes to avoid experimental bias. The donors were split into four age groups: young (average about 16 years), middle-aged (more than 35), aged (approximately 60) and long-lived (under 90). For two donors (one aged 18 to 30 and one aged 80 or older), the study analyzed two additional independent replicas of 1 million unique cDNA reads from the same blood draw. The study measured age-related changes in TCR beta repertoire diversity using deep sequencing normalized with unique cDNA molecular identifiers. Study-wide conclusions, independent of this receptor: Observed TCR beta diversity per million T cells fell roughly linearly with age, and a significant reduction was already apparent by age around 36. Total diversity estimates from one million sequenced T cells were considered lower bounds and underestimates. The CMV infection status of donors was not known, potentially confounding age-related changes in expanded clonotypes. Compared with the aged group, the long-lived group had more naive CD4+ T cells, fewer expanded clones and increased TCR diversity, a pattern suggesting age selection. Because profiling used bulk unsorted PBMCs, naive and antigen-experienced compartments could not be compared conclusively. The percentage of naive T cells measured by flow cytometry correlated strongly with observed TCR beta diversity.

V drops 6 bases and J drops 6 bases, leaving 15 bases in between. The CDR3 contains 13 residues, cysteine and phenylalanine counted. The entry retains the CDR3 DNA only, 39 bases that are in frame from base 1. The CDR1 and CDR2 encoded by the germline V gene are MDHEN and SYDVKM. With regard to this clonotype: The antigen it binds to is not known. Base qualities are not provided; no much larger clone lies one nucleotide away.

Systemically healthy Caucasian individuals from Russia, some 38 in total and aged roughly 6 to 100 years, were included as donors. Around 10 milliliters of peripheral blood were collected from each donor into EDTA-treated Vacutainer tubes. Ficoll-Paque density-gradient centrifugation was used to isolate PBMCs, with at least 6 million per sample. Trizol reagent was used to extract total RNA from the PBMCs, yielding at least 5.5 micrograms per sample. The percentages of naive CD45RAhigh/CD27high T cells were determined by flow cytometry on a PBMC aliquot from every donor. Library creation used 5' RACE. The listed sequencing device is Illumina HiSeq 2500. A second PCR of about 6 to 11 cycles was run with a J-beta primer mix and a sample-barcoded 5' primer. Each TCR beta cDNA molecule received a unique molecular identifier from a template-switch 5' adaptor carrying 12 random nucleotides. At least 2.5 million CDR3-containing paired-end reads were obtained from each sample. All of the RNA was converted into first-strand cDNA using the Mint cDNA synthesis kit, with a TRBC-specific oligonucleotide serving as the primer. All cDNA was treated with uracil-DNA glycosylase and then went through a first 18-cycle PCR with the universal primers M1SS and BC2_uni_R. As for the original processing: For normalization, 1 million high-quality reads, each with a distinct molecular identifier, were randomly selected from each sample. Reads sharing molecular identifiers were discarded rather than binned into consensus sequences. MiTCR, set to a Q25 quality threshold and the strictest error-elimination algorithm, was used for CDR3 identification, clonotype clustering and error correction. A nonparametric unseen species model with Euler transformation was used to estimate lower-bound total TCR beta diversity. TCRdb reworked the public reads: Q25 trimming with fastp, MiXCR clone assembly, productive beta chains retained. One record per CDR3 amino acid sequence lists the most common genes and DNA. In this record, the V and J calls reflect TCRdb's handling and not the investigators' own analysis. The sample table holds about 1.4 million distinct CDR3 sequences, of which almost 60% were seen once. The ten largest clones take up roughly 6.3% of the sample.

Sequenced sample: blood. The chain is encoded by TRBV28 joined to TRBJ2-7, with TRBD2 tentatively as D gene (5 bases match). This clonotype was obtained from a man aged 18-30 years in good health. For the CDR3, the sequence is CASSLALIGEQYF. At the DNA level, the sequence is TGTGCCAGCAGCCTAGCCCTTATTGGCGAGCAGTACTTC.